The 15 T cell receptor beta chains below all came from one sample that was sequenced in a study of blood T cell repertoires in COVID-19. TCRdb's copy holds only in-frame clones and misses some; the assay was immunoSEQ multiplex PCR. This table has 250,000 or so clones, 80% to 90% appearing once. Material for sequencing was peripheral blood. The receptor source for this set is a man in his sixties with acute or convalescent COVID-19.

This sequence joins TRBV14 and TRBJ1-3; TRBD1 matches at 7 bases. Per the germline V gene, CDR1 is SGHDN and CDR2 is FVKESK. The CDR3 is made up of 17 amino acids. Trimming took 5 bases from V and 0 from J; bases not matched to a gene: 10. Written as DNA, the CDR3 is TGTGCCAGCAGCGGTGGGACAGATTTTTACTCTGGAAACACCATATATTTT. Protein: CASSGGTDFYSGNTIYF.

The chain carries TRBV28 and TRBJ2-1; 7 nucleotides match TRBD2. This CDR3 is 15 amino acids long. The V and J ends lost 3 bases and 3 bases, in that order; junction bases with no gene match: 5. Germline CDR1 is MDHEN and CDR2 is SYDVKM. The CDR3 spells CASSLGGTVYNEQFF. Here the CDR3 DNA reads TGTGCCAGCAGTTTGGGAGGGACCGTCTACAATGAGCAGTTCTTC.

In this sample, this clone turned up a few times. V gene TRBV10-1 combines with J gene TRBJ1-3; D is ambiguous. The CDR3 is 16 amino acids. CDR1 and CDR2 from the germline V gene are WNHNN and SYGVQD (reference sequence). With 4 bases removed from V and 2 bases from J, the gap between germline ends came to 15 bases. The CDR3 here is CASSGSKAGTGNTIYF. The CDR3 DNA is TGCGCCAGCAGTGGGAGTAAGGCCGGCACTGGAAACACCATATATTTT.

In its sample, this clone was seen a few times. The chain employs TRBV18 and TRBJ1-5; tentative D call: TRBD1 (5 bases). Trimming left V 4 bases short and J 8 bases short, with 18 bases between. CDR3 length equals 15 residues. The germline CDR1 and CDR2 sequences are KGHSH and LQKENI. CDR3: CASSLRDSWEEPQHF. In nucleotides, the CDR3 is TGTGCCAGCTCACTTAGGGACTCCTGGGAGGAGCCCCAGCATTTT.

Note on this clone: At one end the junction does not follow the germline gene, possibly because of a read error. The chain carries TRBV2 and TRBJ1-2; 9 bases agree with TRBD1. Germline V gene lookup returns CDR1 SNHLY and CDR2 FYNNEI. The CDR3 is made up of 14 amino acids. CDR3 loop: CASTESGQGYGYTF. The CDR3 DNA reads as TGTGCCAGCACTGAAAGTGGACAGGGGTATGGCTACACCTTC.

The rearrangement joins TRBV18 to TRBJ1-2, with D possibly TRBD1 on 6 matching bases. The V gene lost 3 bases and the J gene lost 0 bases, with 11 bases spanning the gap. Germline V lookup: CDR1 KGHSH, CDR2 LQKENI. The CDR3 totals 15 residues. The CDR3 loop reads CASSPWDIPNYGYTF. The CDR3 DNA is TGTGCCAGCTCACCTTGGGACATACCTAACTATGGCTACACCTTC. Full variable domain (remainder filled in from reference TRBV18 and TRBJ1-2): NAGVMQNPRHLVRRRGQEARLRCSPMKGHSHVYWYRQLPEEGLKFMVYLQKENIIDESGMPKERFSAEFPKEGPSILRIQQVVRGDSAAYFCASSPWDIPNYGYTFGSGTRLTVV.

The rearrangement uses TRBV6-5 and TRBJ2-2, with 10 positions matching TRBD2. The V segment lost 8 bases and the J segment 8 bases; nucleotides outside the gene matches: 8. CDR3 length: 14 amino acids. CDR1 and CDR2 from the germline V gene are MNHEY and SVGAGI. This chain's CDR3 is CASRLAGVSGELFF. CDR3 DNA sequence: TGTGCCAGCCGCCTAGCGGGAGTTTCGGGGGAGCTGTTTTTT.

V is TRBV5-1 and J is TRBJ2-1; 10 bases are a match to TRBD2. From germline, CDR1 is SGHRS and CDR2 YFSETQ. Germline trimming cut 0 bases from V and 5 bases from J; bases unmatched to any gene: 2. The CDR3 loop spans 15 amino acids. The CDR3 protein is CASSLVLAGHNEQFF. The CDR3 coding sequence is TGCGCCAGCAGCTTGGTACTAGCGGGACACAATGAGCAGTTCTTC.

The CDR3 loop reads CASSPGDRYNEKLFF. The CDR3, as DNA: TGTGCCAGCAGCCCAGGGGACAGATATAATGAAAAACTGTTTTTT. The chain joins TRBV3-1 (or the pseudogene TRBV3-2) to TRBJ1-4; 7 bases match TRBD1. Germline trimming cut 4 bases from V and 4 bases from J; bases unmatched to any gene: 6. The length of the CDR3 is 15 residues. Germline V gives CDR1 LGHDT, CDR2 YNNKEL (reference sequence).

V and J are TRBV4-3 and TRBJ2-1; 8 bases match TRBD2. The V segment lost 0 bases and the J segment 6 bases; nucleotides outside the gene matches: 7. The CDR3 covers 16 residues. Per germline, CDR1 LGHNA and CDR2 YSLEER. The CDR3 spells CASSQDPAGAFNEQFF. CDR3 sequence (DNA): TGCGCCAGCAGCCAAGATCCAGCGGGAGCGTTCAATGAGCAGTTCTTC.

V is TRBV6-6 and J is TRBJ2-2; 8 nucleotides align to TRBD2. The CDR3 consists of 16 residues. The ends lost 7 bases at V and 5 bases at J; junction bases unmatched: 12. CDR1 is MNHNY, CDR2 SVGAGI, per germline (reference sequence). CDR3 in amino acids: CASTDGKAGGTGELFF. As DNA, the CDR3 is TGTGCCAGCACCGACGGGAAGGCGGGAGGAACCGGGGAGCTGTTTTTT.

V usage is TRBV6-2 or TRBV6-3 and J usage is TRBJ1-2, with TRBD1 identical over 7 bases. The CDR3 is 14 residues long. Germline V CDR1 and CDR2: MNHEY, SVGEGT. The V gene end was trimmed by 5 bases and the J gene end by 7 bases; junction bases not matched to a gene: 10. CDR3 protein: CASSGGGLYGGYTF. CDR3 DNA sequence: TGTGCCAGCAGTGGAGGGGGCTTGTATGGTGGCTACACCTTC.

The chain joins TRBV9 to TRBJ2-5, with TRBD2 identical over 9 bases. Germline loops: CDR1 SGDLS, CDR2 YYNGEE. This CDR3 is built from 15 residues. V gave up 3 bases and J gave up 1 base; unmatched junction bases: 4. The CDR3 DNA follows: TGTGCCAGCAGCGCTACGGGACTAGCCCAAGAGACCCAGTACTTC. It is translated as CASSATGLAQETQYF.

This clone was seen only once. This chain joins TRBV3-1 (or the pseudogene TRBV3-2) and TRBJ1-6; 7 bases agree with TRBD1. After removal of 4 bases from V and 7 bases from J, the junction contained 4 bases not matched to a gene. Germline CDR1 reads LGHDT; CDR2 reads YNNKEL (reference sequence). The CDR3 totals 14 residues. CDR3 amino acids: CASSPWDRNSPLHF. CDR3 DNA: TGTGCCAGCAGCCCGTGGGACAGAAATTCACCCCTCCACTTT.

This clone has a count of ten or more. This chain joins TRBV28 and TRBJ2-1, with 10 bases lining up with TRBD2. J lost 5 bases, V lost 2 bases, and 3 bases had no gene match. The CDR3 loop spans 15 amino acids. CDR1 and CDR2 from the germline V gene are MDHEN and SYDVKM. Written as DNA, the CDR3 is TGTGCCAGCAGTTTAACTAGCGGGGTAGACAATGAGCAGTTCTTC. The encoded protein is CASSLTSGVDNEQFF. Together with reference TRBV28 and TRBJ2-1, the CDR3 gives the full variable domain: DVKVTQSSRYLVKRTGEKVFLECVQDMDHENMFWYRQDPGLGLRLIYFSYDVKMKEKGDIPEGYSVSREKKERFSLILESASTNQTSMYLCASSLTSGVDNEQFFGPGTRLTVL.